A selection of T cell receptor beta chains follows, all from one sample in a study of cytotoxic CD8 clonotypes in ibrutinib-treated CLL. The protocol was immunoSEQ multiplex PCR, while the TCRdb copy is restricted to in-frame clones and leaves out a portion. This sample has more than 200,000 clones, with about four fifths found just once. The source was PBMCs, collected after 12 months of ibrutinib treatment. These receptors originate from a human donor with chronic lymphocytic leukemia. Both conserved end residues are part of each CDR3. The D gene is left open where the match is weak. Some rows have no size entry. The others give once, few or many, or a class for an expanded clone.

NA NA TRBJ1-5 TRBV4-2 CASSQMGRQPQHF TGTGCCAGCAGCCAAATGGGTAGGCAGCCCCAGCATTTT
NA NA TRBJ2-3 TRBV7-9 CASSLVAEGLSFSTDTQYF TGTGCCAGCAGCTTAGTGGCCGAGGGACTCTCCTTTAGCACAGATACGCAGTATTTT
TRBD2 NA TRBJ2-2 TRBV9 CASSDGGGTGELFF TGTGCCAGCAGCGACGGCGGGGGCACCGGGGAGCTGTTTTTT
NA NA TRBJ1-1 TRBV5-5 CASSSLTTGLLNTEAFF TGTGCCAGCAGCTCCCTCACGACAGGACTCCTGAACACTGAAGCTTTCTTT
NA NA TRBJ1-1 TRBV28 CASGHPKVLLNTEAFF TGTGCCAGCGGTCACCCGAAGGTACTGCTGAACACTGAAGCTTTCTTT
NA NA TRBJ2-1 TRBV15 CATSSGTNNEQFF TGTGCCACCAGCAGCGGCACCAACAATGAGCAGTTCTTC
NA NA TRBJ2-3 TRBV13 CASSLGGTSTDTQYF TGTGCCAGCAGCTTAGGAGGGACCTCAACAGATACGCAGTATTTT
TRBD1 NA TRBJ2-1 TRBV10-1 CASSHRGRGYNEQFF TGCGCCAGCAGTCACAGGGGGCGCGGGTACAATGAGCAGTTCTTC
NA NA TRBJ2-7 TRBV6-5 CASSYSGFSEQYF TGTGCCAGCAGTTACTCGGGCTTTTCCGAGCAGTACTTC
TRBD1 NA TRBJ1-3 TRBV4-1 CASSQVGQGSGNTIYF TGCGCCAGCAGCCAAGTTGGACAGGGCTCTGGAAACACCATATATTTT
NA NA TRBJ1-6 TRBV27 CASSRQEFNSPLHF TGTGCCAGCAGTCGACAGGAGTTTAATTCACCCCTCCACTTT
TRBD2 NA TRBJ2-7 TRBV13 CASSRSGGAYEQYF TGTGCCAGCAGCCGAAGCGGGGGGGCGTACGAGCAGTACTTC
NA NA TRBJ2-7 TRBV25-1 CASSEGHAYEQYF TGTGCCAGCAGTGAAGGTCATGCCTACGAGCAGTACTTC
TRBD2 once TRBJ2-2 TRBV7-9 CASSLLLAGGPVTGELFF TGTGCCAGCAGCTTACTACTAGCGGGAGGGCCGGTCACCGGGGAGCTGTTTTTT
TRBD1 NA TRBJ1-2 TRBV5-1 CASSLGQGARGYTF TGCGCCAGCAGCCTGGGACAGGGGGCTCGTGGCTACACCTTC
TRBD1 NA TRBJ2-1 TRBV11-1 CASSLAGTGNYNEQFF TGTGCCAGCAGCTTAGCGGGGACAGGGAACTACAATGAGCAGTTCTTC
TRBD2 NA TRBJ2-1 TRBV5-1 CASSGGSIYNEQFF TGCGCCAGTAGCGGGGGGTCAATATACAATGAGCAGTTCTTC
TRBD1 NA TRBJ2-7 TRBV6-1 CASSEGPGQSYEQYF TGTGCCAGCAGTGAAGGACCGGGACAGTCCTACGAGCAGTACTTC
NA NA TRBJ1-5 TRBV4-1 CASSQDGARGNQPQHF TGCGCCAGCAGCCAAGATGGGGCACGGGGCAATCAGCCCCAGCATTTT
TRBD1 NA TRBJ1-1 TRBV11-2 CASGTVAFF TGTGCCAGCGGGACAGTAGCTTTCTTT
NA NA TRBJ2-7 TRBV19 CASSTSGYEQYF TGTGCCAGTAGTACCTCCGGATACGAGCAGTACTTC
NA NA TRBJ2-6 TRBV25-1 CASSEGLGANVLTF TGTGCCAGCAGTGAGGGGCTCGGGGCCAACGTCCTGACTTTC
NA NA TRBJ1-3 TRBV6-1 CASSAGSGNTIYF TGTGCCAGCAGTGCTGGCTCTGGAAACACCATATATTTT
TRBD1 NA TRBJ2-3 TRBV19 CASSIPDRGGDTQYF TGTGCCAGTAGTATCCCGGACAGGGGAGGAGATACGCAGTATTTT
TRBD2 NA TRBJ2-5 TRBV5-8 CASKGGRQGGETQYF TGTGCCAGCAAAGGAGGGCGGCAGGGAGGGGAGACCCAGTACTTC
NA NA TRBJ2-1 TRBV20-1 CSARVLLEQFF TGCAGTGCTAGAGTCTTGCTTGAGCAGTTCTTC
NA NA TRBJ2-7 TRBV7-9 CASSFGGTSEYF TGTGCCAGCAGCTTTGGCGGGACGTCGGAGTACTTC
NA few TRBJ1-5 TRBV4-2 CASSQEVNQPQHF TGTGCCAGCAGCCAAGAGGTCAATCAGCCCCAGCATTTT
TRBD2 NA TRBJ2-2 TRBV28 CATKTSEATGELFF TGTGCCACCAAGACTAGCGAGGCCACCGGGGAGCTGTTTTTT
TRBD1 many TRBJ2-4 TRBV7-9 CASSPRQGSFTDIQYF TGTGCCAGCAGCCCTCGACAGGGGAGTTTTACGGACATTCAGTACTTC
NA NA TRBJ2-1 TRBV18 CASSPPAGPYNEQFF TGTGCCAGCTCACCACCTGCGGGCCCCTACAATGAGCAGTTCTTC
NA NA TRBJ1-3 TRBV5-1 CASSMTANSGNTIYF TGCGCCAGCAGCATGACAGCGAACTCTGGAAACACCATATATTTT
TRBD1 NA TRBJ2-1 TRBV5-1 CASSLARTGLNEQFF TGCGCCAGCAGCTTGGCCCGGACAGGTCTCAATGAGCAGTTCTTC
NA NA TRBJ1-4 TRBV4-1 CASSHLTGGREKLFF TGCGCCAGCAGCCACTTGACAGGCGGACGAGAAAAACTGTTTTTT
NA NA TRBJ1-5 TRBV27 CASSLSYPQPQHF TGTGCCAGCAGTTTATCGTATCCCCAGCCCCAGCATTTT
TRBD1 NA TRBJ2-1 TRBV6-4 CASSDTLRGPRFF TGTGCCAGCAGTGACACGCTGAGGGGGCCTCGGTTCTTC
TRBD1 NA TRBJ2-5 TRBV19 CASSIWGQQETQYF TGTGCCAGTAGTATATGGGGACAGCAAGAGACCCAGTACTTC
NA NA TRBJ1-4 TRBV2 CASRLRGSNEKLFF TGTGCCAGCAGGTTAAGGGGTTCTAATGAAAAACTGTTTTTT
NA once TRBJ1-4 TRBV25-1 CASSESLYNEKLFF TGTGCCAGCAGTGAATCTTTGTATAATGAAAAACTGTTTTTT
TRBD2 NA TRBJ2-7 TRBV5-1 CASSLVRGGLIYEQYF TGCGCCAGCAGCTTGGTTCGGGGGGGACTTATCTACGAGCAGTACTTC
TRBD1 NA TRBJ1-4 TRBV29-1 CSVPGTGDGTTNEKLFF TGCAGCGTCCCCGGGACAGGGGACGGTACAACTAATGAAAAACTGTTTTTT
TRBD1 once TRBJ1-6 TRBV28 CASSPRQGSPLHF TGTGCCAGCAGTCCCCGACAGGGTTCACCCCTCCACTTT